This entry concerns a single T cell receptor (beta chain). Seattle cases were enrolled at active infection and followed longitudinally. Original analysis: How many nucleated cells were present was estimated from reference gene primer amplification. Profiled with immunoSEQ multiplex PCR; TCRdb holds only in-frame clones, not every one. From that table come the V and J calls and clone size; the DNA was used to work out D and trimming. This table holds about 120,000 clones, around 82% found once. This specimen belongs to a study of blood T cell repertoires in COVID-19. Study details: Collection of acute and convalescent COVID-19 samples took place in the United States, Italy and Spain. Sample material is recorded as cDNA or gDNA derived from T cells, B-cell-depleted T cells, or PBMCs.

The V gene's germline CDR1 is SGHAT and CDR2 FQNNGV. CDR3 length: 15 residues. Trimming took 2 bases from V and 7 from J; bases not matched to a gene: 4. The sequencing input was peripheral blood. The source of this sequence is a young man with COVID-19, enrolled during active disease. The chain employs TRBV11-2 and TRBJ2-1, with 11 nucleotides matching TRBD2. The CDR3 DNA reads TGTGCCAGCAGCTTATTTGGGACTAGCGGTAATGAGCAGTTCTTC. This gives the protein CASSLFGTSGNEQFF. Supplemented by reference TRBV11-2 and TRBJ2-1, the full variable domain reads EAGVAQSPRYKIIEKRQSVAFWCNPISGHATLYWYQQILGQGPKLLIQFQNNGVVDDSQLPKDRFSAERLKGVDSTLKIQPAKLEDSAVYLCASSLFGTSGNEQFFGPGTRLTVL.